This T cell receptor (beta chain) derives from a study of regulatory T cells in long-lasting Graves disease. Broader study findings: TCR diversity in persistent Graves' patients was below that of newly diagnosed ones.

Stated time point: newly diagnosed GD, antithyroid drugs for less than 3 months. Following extraction of RNA from PBMCs, that RNA was used to make the TCR library. An endocrinology unit in Xi'an, China, supplied the patients. Construction of TCR beta libraries relied on iRepertoire HTBI primers and on Arm-PCR targeting CDR3 regions. TCRdb analysed the multiplex PCR reads with MiXCR anew, one entry per CDR3 protein. The sample includes almost 450,000 distinct CDR3 sequences, roughly 15% of them seen just once. This CDR3 contains 14 residues. Germline values: CDR1 GTSNPN, CDR2 SVGIG (reference sequence). The V gene lost 3 bases and the J gene lost 3 bases, with 12 bases spanning the gap. Many counts were recorded for this clonotype. The target antigen is unknown. Another study also made use of these data, one on T cells in Graves' hyperthyroidism and ophthalmopathy. From that study: HTBI primers were the set used in a first-round RT-PCR of the TCR CDR3. Ophthalmopathy, which appeared later, was predicted by the model a median around 6 months before onset.

Source: peripheral blood mononuclear cells (PBMCs), taken at new diagnosis, from a patient treated with antithyroid drugs. This chain joins TRBV30 and TRBJ2-1; D is possibly TRBD2 (6 bases). The receptor's source is a young woman with Graves disease. The CDR3 bases are TGTGCCTGGAGGGGACTCAGCGGCTACAATGAGCAGTTCTTC. Amino acid sequence: CAWRGLSGYNEQFF.